This passage covers 30 T cell receptor beta chains from one sample sequenced in a study of T cells in Graves' hyperthyroidism and ophthalmopathy. Amplification yielded TCR beta CDR3 regions, with RNA transcripts as the source. Researchers ran a first-round RT-PCR on the TCR CDR3 using the HTBI primer set. TCRdb reprocessed the multiplex PCR reads with MiXCR, giving one entry per CDR3 protein. The profile covers approximately 710,000 distinct CDR3 sequences, with approximately 15% appearing a single time and roughly 15% taken by the ten largest. Sequencing was performed on blood. These receptors were collected from a man in his fifties or sixties with Graves' hyperthyroidism.

This clonotype has at least ten counts. The chain links TRBV28 to TRBJ2-5; 11 bases agree with TRBD2. With 4 bases clipped from V and 4 bases from J, the junction kept 11 bases outside the gene matches. The germline V gene encodes CDR1 MDHEN and CDR2 SYDVKM. This CDR3 has 17 amino acids. The CDR3 DNA is TGTGCCAGCAGTTCCCGACTCCAACTAGCGGGAGTAGAGACCCAGTACTTC. The encoded protein is CASSSRLQLAGVETQYF.

This clonotype has only a few counts. This chain connects TRBV9 to TRBJ2-1; the match to TRBD2 covers 9 bases. With 5 bases clipped from V and 8 bases from J, the junction kept 8 bases outside the gene matches. CDR1 is SGDLS, CDR2 YYNGEE, per germline. This CDR3 comprises 14 residues. The CDR3 protein is CASRNYSGSYEQFF. DNA of the CDR3: TGTGCCAGCAGGAACTATAGCGGGAGCTATGAGCAGTTCTTC.

This clonotype has a count of ten or more. The rearrangement links TRBV27 to TRBJ2-3; 9 positions match TRBD2. Germline V gene data show CDR1 as MNHEY and CDR2 as SMNVEV (reference sequence). V lost 8 bases to trimming and J lost 1 base; unmatched junction nucleotides: 13. This CDR3 comprises 17 residues. The CDR3 nucleotides are TGTGCCAGCGCGCGAGCGGGGGGCGGGATGGGCACAGATACGCAGTATTTT. Encoded protein: CASARAGGGMGTDTQYF.

This clonotype was observed at least ten times. This rearrangement joins TRBV28 to TRBJ2-5, with 9 positions matching TRBD2. This CDR3 comprises 13 residues. In germline, CDR1 is MDHEN, CDR2 SYDVKM. Trimming took 7 bases from V and 7 from J; bases not matched to a gene: 7. In DNA form, the CDR3 reads TGTGCCAGCATCGATAGCGGGGGTAGGACCCAGTACTTC. It encodes CASIDSGGRTQYF.

In its sample, this clonotype was seen many times. The chain employs TRBV28 and TRBJ2-2; the D call may be TRBD1 or TRBD2 (5 bases each). Germline V gene sequence: CDR1 MDHEN, CDR2 SYDVKM. The CDR3 is made up of 12 amino acids. Trimming shortened V by 4 bases and J by 5 bases, and 5 bases separated the two germline ends. The CDR3 loop reads CASSWGTGELFF. CDR3 sequence (DNA): TGTGCCAGCAGTTGGGGGACCGGGGAGCTGTTTTTT.

This sequence joins TRBV19 and TRBJ2-3, with 10 nucleotides matching TRBD2. The germline V gene has CDR1 LNHDA and CDR2 SQIVND (reference sequence). There are 19 residues in the CDR3. V dropped 7 bases and J dropped 5; count of bases not matched to a gene: 21. Here the CDR3 reads CASTPYTLVLAGEKDTQYF. CDR3 bases: TGTGCCAGTACTCCATATACCCTCGTCCTAGCGGGAGAAAAAGATACGCAGTATTTT.

This clonotype has more than one count but fewer than ten. The chain joins TRBV28 to TRBJ2-1, with 13 bases fitting TRBD2. This CDR3 region has 15 residues. V was pared by 5 bases and J by 4 bases, with 2 bases of the junction left unmatched. CDR1 is MDHEN and CDR2 is SYDVKM in the germline V gene. CDR3 sequence reads: CASSETSGRYNEQFF. For the CDR3, the DNA is TGTGCCAGCAGTGAGACTAGCGGGAGGTACAATGAGCAGTTCTTC.

In its sample, this clonotype was seen many times. The chain combines TRBV7-8 with TRBJ2-1; 9 bases align to TRBD2. This CDR3 has 17 residues. Germline CDR1 and CDR2: SGHVS and FQNEAQ. V lost 5 bases to trimming and J lost 8 bases; unmatched junction nucleotides: 16. For the CDR3, the DNA is TGTGCCAGCAGCGTCATAGCGGGAGCTCCGGAAAGGGATGAGCAGTTCTTC. This encodes CASSVIAGAPERDEQFF. The whole variable domain, filled in from reference TRBV7-8 and TRBJ2-1, reads GAGVSQSPRYKVAKRGQDVALRCDPISGHVSLFWYQQALGQGPEFLTYFQNEAQLDKSGLPSDRFFAERPEGSVSTLKIQRTQQEDSAVYLCASSVIAGAPERDEQFFGPGTRLTVL.

This clonotype was observed a handful of times. The chain combines TRBV5-1 with TRBJ2-4; 8 bases are a match to TRBD2. The ends lost 3 bases at V and 5 bases at J; junction bases unmatched: 7. The germline CDR1 and CDR2 sequences are SGHRS and YFSETQ. This CDR3 spans 15 amino acids. The CDR3 bases are TGCGCCAGCAGCTCCTCGGGACTAGTAGAAAACATTCAGTACTTC. It translates to CASSSSGLVENIQYF.

This clonotype was seen many times. The genes are TRBV2 and TRBJ2-2; unclear D gene. The germline V gene encodes CDR1 SNHLY and CDR2 FYNNEI. Trimming stripped 6 bases from V and 0 bases from J, with 11 bases between. This CDR3 contains 15 residues. CDR3 in DNA: TGTGCCAGCAGAAGGGTCGGACCGAACACCGGGGAGCTGTTTTTT. Protein sequence: CASRRVGPNTGELFF.

This clonotype was found a few times. The chain combines TRBV9 with TRBJ2-7; tentatively, D is TRBD2 (5 bases). Trimming took off 4 bases at V and 5 bases at J, with 16 bases between the two ends. The CDR3 loop spans 14 amino acids. Germline-derived CDR1 and CDR2 are SGDLS and YYNGEE. CDR3 in amino acids: CASSLGPGSNEQYF. The CDR3 nucleotides read TGTGCCAGCAGCTTAGGACCTGGGAGCAACGAGCAGTACTTC.

This clonotype has at least ten counts. V and J are TRBV2 and TRBJ2-1, with 7 bases fitting TRBD2. Trimming took 5 bases from V and 0 from J; bases not matched to a gene: 10. Germline assignment: CDR1 SNHLY and CDR2 FYNNEI. The CDR3 totals 17 residues. CDR3 region: CASSPLRTRSSYNEQFF. The CDR3 DNA follows: TGTGCCAGCAGTCCTTTGAGGACTAGAAGCTCCTACAATGAGCAGTTCTTC. The full variable domain, in which reference TRBV2 and TRBJ2-1 provide the parts outside the CDR3, is EPEVTQTPSHQVTQMGQEVILRCVPISNHLYFYWYRQILGQKVEFLVSFYNNEISEKSEIFDDQFSVERPDGSNFTLKIRSTKLEDSAMYFCASSPLRTRSSYNEQFFGPGTRLTVL.

This clonotype showed up just a few times. This sequence joins TRBV29-1 and TRBJ1-2, with D uncertain. The CDR3 has 13 amino acids. CDR1 SQVTM and CDR2 ANQGSEA come from the germline V gene. The V end was cut by 1 base, the J end by 8 bases, with 14 bases between. As DNA, the CDR3 is TGCAGCGTTGAAGGGTACGACGGAGGGGGCTACACCTTC. It encodes CSVEGYDGGGYTF. The full variable domain, its missing parts supplied by reference TRBV29-1 and TRBJ1-2, is SAVISQKPSRDICQRGTSLTIQCQVDSQVTMMFWYRQQPGQSLTLIATANQGSEATYESGFVIDKFPISRPNLTFSTLTVSNMSPEDSSIYLCSVEGYDGGGYTFGSGTRLTVV.

The rearrangement links TRBV14 to TRBJ2-3, with TRBD2 identical over 7 bases. V trimming: 1 base; J trimming: 0 bases; junction bases outside the gene matches: 7. CDR1 and CDR2 (germline): SGHDN, FVKESK. There are 17 residues in the CDR3. The CDR3 here is CASSQGLKRGSTDTQYF. The CDR3 DNA is TGTGCCAGCAGCCAAGGCCTAAAGCGGGGAAGCACAGATACGCAGTATTTT.

This clonotype was picked up a small number of times. V gene TRBV5-1 combines with J gene TRBJ2-3; TRBD1 aligns across 7 bases. CDR1 and CDR2 (germline): SGHRS, YFSETQ. The length of the CDR3 is 15 residues. The J segment lost 9 bases and the V segment lost 3 bases, leaving 13 bases of the junction unmatched. The CDR3 protein is CASSWDSDLDETQYF. The CDR3 DNA reads as TGCGCCAGCAGCTGGGACAGTGACTTAGACGAGACGCAGTATTTT.

There are many counts of this clonotype. The genes are TRBV28 and TRBJ1-1, with no clear D. Germline assignment: CDR1 MDHEN and CDR2 SYDVKM. The CDR3 loop spans 12 amino acids. V lost 1 base and J lost 10, with 10 bases in between. The chain's CDR3 is CASSLYSLGAFF. CDR3 coding DNA: TGTGCCAGCAGTTTATATTCCTTGGGAGCTTTCTTT.

This clonotype showed up just a few times. The chain carries TRBV18 and TRBJ2-7; 10 bases are a match to TRBD2. Losses at the gene ends were 6 bases for V and 6 bases for J; bases not matched to a gene: 8. CDR3 size: 14 residues. Per germline, CDR1 KGHSH and CDR2 LQKENI. CDR3 nucleotide sequence: TGTGCCAGCTCGCCCGGGACTAGCGTACGCGAGCAGTACTTC. Translation gives CASSPGTSVREQYF.

The chain employs TRBV3-1 and TRBJ2-7; D is perhaps TRBD2 (7 bases). The CDR3 is 20 amino acids. The V end was cut by 3 bases, the J end by 0 bases, with 27 bases between. The germline V gene encodes CDR1 LGHDT and CDR2 YNNKEL (reference sequence). CDR3 bases: TGTGCCAGCAGCCAGGGTGCCTCGGGGGGCGTCGACCCCTACTCCTACGAGCAGTACTTC. Its translation is CASSQGASGGVDPYSYEQYF.

This clonotype occurred many times. The chain employs TRBV20-1 and TRBJ2-7; 7 bases agree with TRBD2. Germline V gives CDR1 DFQATT, CDR2 SNEGSKA (reference sequence). V lost 2 bases and J lost 6; bases outside the gene matches: 13. The CDR3 length is 15 residues. CDR3: CSARQTSPKAAEQYF. In nucleotides, the CDR3 is TGCAGTGCTAGACAGACTAGCCCCAAGGCGGCCGAGCAGTACTTC.

About this clonotype itself: A read error may explain this, as a much larger clone is one base away. The chain is built from TRBV6-2 or TRBV6-3 and TRBJ1-1; TRBD1 might be the D (5 bases). CDR1 is MNHEY and CDR2 is SVGEGT in the germline V gene. This CDR3 has 15 residues. The CDR3 loop reads CASRGRQLMNTEALF. CDR3 bases: TGTGCCAGCAGGGGTAGACAGCTCATGAACACTGAAGCTCTCTTT.

This clonotype was detected ten times or more. This chain links TRBV6-2 or TRBV6-3 with TRBJ2-3; TRBD1 might be the D (5 bases). The V end was cut by 6 bases, the J end by 6 bases, with 22 bases between. CDR3 length equals 16 residues. CDR1 and CDR2 (germline): MNHEY, SVGEGT. The CDR3 spells CASSPPGPSPGDTQYF. As DNA, the CDR3 is TGTGCCAGCAGCCCTCCAGGGCCGTCGCCCGGGGATACGCAGTATTTT.

In this sample, this clonotype turned up many times. The chain joins TRBV4-1 to TRBJ1-3; 8 bases line up with TRBD1. The CDR3 runs 18 residues. V was pared by 6 bases and J by 1 base, with 14 bases of the junction left unmatched. Per the germline V gene, CDR1 is MGHRA and CDR2 is YSYEKL. The CDR3 nucleotides read TGCGCCAGCAGGGAAGCAAAAGGGAACAGGGGGTCTGGAAACACCATATATTTT. This gives the protein CASREAKGNRGSGNTIYF.

This clonotype turned up a few times. This sequence joins TRBV20-1 and TRBJ2-3; D is uncertain. V shed 6 bases and J shed 3 bases, with 19 bases lying between them. The CDR3 spans 15 residues. Germline V gene lookup returns CDR1 DFQATT and CDR2 SNEGSKA (reference sequence). CDR3 sequence reads: CSAIDTWPQTDTQYF. DNA for the CDR3: TGCAGTGCCATAGACACCTGGCCCCAAACAGATACGCAGTATTTT.

The chain has TRBV7-9 and TRBJ2-3, with 10 nucleotides matching TRBD2. The germline CDR1 and CDR2 sequences are SEHNR and FQNEAQ (reference sequence). Trimming at V came to 5 bases and at J to 2 bases, leaving 10 bases not matched to a gene. The CDR3 runs to 17 residues. This CDR3 is CASSALLAGVVTDTQYF. The DNA for the CDR3 is TGTGCCAGCAGCGCCCTCCTAGCGGGAGTTGTCACAGATACGCAGTATTTT.

The chain employs TRBV9 and TRBJ2-1, with a possible D match to TRBD2 (7 bases). Trimming left V 0 bases short and J 10 bases short, with 11 bases between. The CDR3 sequence is 13 residues long. The germline gives CDR1 SGDLS, CDR2 YYNGEE. This CDR3 reads CASSVGGGSEQFF. CDR3 bases: TGTGCCAGCAGCGTAGGGGGGGGCTCGGAGCAGTTCTTC.

The rearrangement uses TRBV19 and TRBJ2-1; D possibly corresponds to TRBD2 (6 bases). Germline-derived CDR1 and CDR2 are LNHDA and SQIVND (reference sequence). The CDR3 loop spans 14 amino acids. The V end was cut by 2 bases, the J end by 5 bases, with 10 bases between. The CDR3 bases are TGTGCCAGTAGTATAACGGGACTTCACAATGAGCAGTTCTTC. Amino acid sequence: CASSITGLHNEQFF.

This clonotype was recorded many times. The chain has TRBV7-2 and TRBJ1-1; weak D call: TRBD1 (5 bases). Germline V lookup: CDR1 SGHTA, CDR2 FQGNSA. The CDR3 is made up of 14 amino acids. Trimming took 0 bases from V and 1 from J, leaving 6 bases between them. The DNA for the CDR3 is TGTGCCAGCAGCTTAGCAGGGGAGAACACTGAAGCTTTCTTT. Translation gives CASSLAGENTEAFF.

In this sample, this clonotype turned up a few times. The V and J genes are TRBV7-9 and TRBJ1-3; the D is unclear. Deletions cut 5 bases from V and 4 bases from J, with 6 bases between. Germline lookup yields CDR1 SEHNR and CDR2 FQNEAQ (reference sequence). This CDR3 has 12 residues. Here the CDR3 DNA reads TGTGCCAGCAGCCCCAAGGGAAACACCATATATTTT. This sequence encodes CASSPKGNTIYF.

A word on this clonotype: Since a much larger clone is just one base distant, this may be a read error. CDR3 amino acids: CATSDPGTEEEQYF. In DNA form, the CDR3 reads TGTGCCACCAGTGACCCCGGGACAGAGGAAGAGCAGTACTTC. The chain has TRBV24-1 and TRBJ2-7, with 7 bases matching TRBD1. J lost 7 bases, V lost 4 bases, and 9 bases had no gene match. The CDR3 totals 14 residues. Germline CDR1 is KGHDR and CDR2 is SFDVKD.

This clonotype was recorded at least ten times. This chain connects TRBV10-3 to TRBJ2-5; 14 bases fit TRBD2. The CDR3 runs to 16 residues. The V gene's germline CDR1 is ENHRY and CDR2 SYGVKD. Germline trimming cut 7 bases from V and 5 bases from J; bases unmatched to any gene: 9. The CDR3 region has the DNA TGTGCCATCAATCCCGGACTAGCGGGAGGAAGGGAGACCCAGTACTTC. Its protein product is CAINPGLAGGRETQYF.